Following are 5 T cell receptor beta chains from one sample sequenced in a study of T cells in Graves' hyperthyroidism and ophthalmopathy. Researchers amplified the TCR beta CDR3 regions from RNA transcripts. The primer set for the first-round RT-PCR of the TCR CDR3 was HTBI. A single record per CDR3 protein comes from TCRdb applying MiXCR to the multiplex PCR reads. Among hundreds of thousands of distinct CDR3 sequences, about a fifth were seen once, and the ten largest hold around 3.6%. The sequencing sample was made of blood. The receptors stem from a woman between 18 and 29 years old with Graves' hyperthyroidism.

Ten or more counts support this clonotype. V gene TRBV15 combines with J gene TRBJ1-2; D call uncertain. Germline CDR1 is LNHNV and CDR2 is YYDKDF (reference sequence). This CDR3 contains 13 residues. With 4 bases removed from V and 5 bases from J, the gap between germline ends came to 11 bases. CDR3 residues: CATSTAGEYGYTF. The CDR3 DNA sequence: TGTGCCACCAGCACCGCTGGTGAGTATGGCTACACCTTC.

This clonotype was observed a few times. This may arise from a read error, as a much more abundant clone is one base away. The chain joins TRBV11-2 to TRBJ2-3; D is perhaps TRBD1 or TRBD2 (5 bases each). The CDR3 contains 12 residues. Germline values: CDR1 SGHAT, CDR2 FQNNGV. The DNA for the CDR3 is TGTTCCAGCAGCTTAGAGGGGGATACGCAGTATTTT. Protein product: CSSSLEGDTQYF.

This clonotype was seen only a few times. The chain joins TRBV10-3 to TRBJ2-7, with a possible D match to TRBD1 (6 bases). Trimming cost V 0 bases and J 8 bases, with 11 bases left between them. Germline V gene data show CDR1 as ENHRY and CDR2 as SYGVKD. The CDR3 runs to 13 residues. This CDR3 reads CAISESGTTKQYF. The CDR3 DNA sequence: TGTGCCATCAGTGAGTCGGGGACAACTAAGCAGTACTTC.

The V gene is TRBV6-5, the J gene TRBJ2-4; perhaps TRBD2 as D (5 bases). The germline gives CDR1 MNHEY, CDR2 SVGAGI. The CDR3 is made up of 16 amino acids. The V end was cut by 2 bases, the J end by 7 bases, with 18 bases between. CDR3 residues: CASSYPTGRGGNIQYF. CDR3 DNA sequence: TGTGCCAGCAGTTACCCGACGGGCCGAGGCGGGAACATTCAGTACTTC.

The chain combines TRBV7-2 with TRBJ2-7; D unclear. Germline V gene lookup returns CDR1 SGHTA and CDR2 FQGNSA. Trimming took 7 bases from V and 0 from J, leaving 7 bases between them. The CDR3 has 12 amino acids. The CDR3 DNA follows: TGTGCCAGCAAGGGCGGCTCCTACGAGCAGTACTTC. This codes for CASKGGSYEQYF.